This T cell receptor beta chain was documented in a study of beta chain features in type 1 diabetes. Study-wide background: Taken together, all samples contributed roughly 100 million examined sorted cells. Study-wide results and limits: The study found moderately but significantly shorter TCRB CDR3s in all four CD4+ subsets of Type 1 diabetes patients. There was no resolution here of whether HLA type influences TCRB rearrangement. Individuals with type 1 diabetes displayed fewer insertions and more deletions at VDJ junctions.

About this clone: The antigen is not known.

Deletions cut 3 bases from V and 3 bases from J, with 11 bases between. This CDR3 has 14 amino acids. Germline lookup yields CDR1 MDHEN and CDR2 SYDVKM. As every portion of the isolated RNA was reverse transcribed, the sequencing read expressed TCRB transcripts. TCRdb keeps only in-frame clones here, not all; method: immunoSEQ multiplex PCR. The data hold hundreds of thousands of clones, with approximately 16% observed a single time. The chain joins TRBV28 to TRBJ1-1; D gene unclear. The specimen sequenced was naive CD4+ T cells from blood. This clonotype was sampled from a man aged 18 to 30 with type 1 diabetes. The CDR3: CASSLGGRDTEAFF. Written as DNA, the CDR3 is TGTGCCAGCAGTTTGGGAGGGCGGGACACTGAAGCTTTCTTT.